Detailed here is one T cell receptor (beta chain). Clones were sequenced by immunoSEQ multiplex PCR, and TCRdb holds only the in-frame ones, with some missing. The sample holds 85,000 to 130,000 clones; approximately 90% are singletons and the top ten take 0.75% to 0.95%. This specimen comes from a study of PD-L1 blockade in urothelial cancer. Study summary: Patients, treated from about 2014 onward, received atezolizumab 1,200 mg intravenously every 3 weeks. A median approximately 140,000 T cells were found in blood samples.

V lost 1 base and J lost 5, with 12 bases in between. This CDR3 spans 14 amino acids. Germline CDR1 and CDR2: SGHRS and YFSETQ. Material: PBMCs, obtained around atezolizumab (anti-PD-L1) treatment. The clonotype comes from a woman older than 75 with urothelial cancer. The rearrangement joins TRBV5-1 to TRBJ1-1; D is possibly TRBD1 (5 bases). The CDR3 DNA reads TGCGCCAGCAGCTTGATGAGGGGAGGAACTGAAGCTTTCTTT. This codes for CASSLMRGGTEAFF.